The 5 T cell receptor beta chains below were found in one sample sequenced in a study of shared clonotypes between healthy human individuals. Clones were sequenced by immunoSEQ multiplex PCR, and TCRdb holds only the in-frame ones, with some missing. Of about 1 million clones listed, about 74% are singletons. The sequencing sample was made of memory CD4+ T cells sorted from blood. Subset specified: CD45RA-negative fraction. Receptors were obtained from a man younger than 35 in good health.

This clone was seen a handful of times. This rearrangement joins TRBV7-9 to TRBJ1-2, with TRBD1 as a possible D gene (5 bases). CDR1 is SEHNR and CDR2 is FQNEAQ in the germline V gene (reference sequence). The CDR3 has 14 residues. The ends were cut back, 4 bases at V and 8 bases at J, with 17 bases in the middle. The CDR3 region is CASSSRAVVIGYTF. The CDR3 DNA reads TGTGCCAGCAGCTCCAGGGCCGTCGTGATAGGCTACACCTTC.

The V and J genes are TRBV28 and TRBJ1-6, with 10 bases that match TRBD1. Germline V lookup: CDR1 MDHEN, CDR2 SYDVKM. CDR3 length: 20 residues. V lost 5 bases, J lost 9 bases, and 22 bases stayed unmatched. CDR3 nucleotide sequence: TGTGCCAGCAGTGCCTATCCCGGGACAGGGGATGGGATCGGGACTTCACCCCTCCACTTT. Translated: CASSAYPGTGDGIGTSPLHF.

In its sample, this clone was seen many times. This sequence joins TRBV2 and TRBJ2-3; 8 nucleotides align to TRBD2. CDR1 and CDR2 (germline): SNHLY, FYNNEI. With V trimmed by 4 bases and J by 4 bases, 7 bases remained unmatched. The CDR3 runs to 15 residues. The CDR3 loop reads CASSVGGLEADTQYF. DNA for the CDR3: TGTGCCAGCAGTGTAGGGGGACTAGAAGCAGATACGCAGTATTTT.

This clone was detected only once. The chain combines TRBV19 with TRBJ2-2; 7 nucleotides agree with TRBD2. V lost 5 bases to trimming and J lost 5 bases; unmatched junction nucleotides: 8. Germline CDR1 and CDR2: LNHDA and SQIVND (reference sequence). The CDR3 consists of 15 residues. This chain's CDR3 is CASSLRDGGTGELFF. The CDR3 DNA sequence: TGTGCCAGTAGTCTCCGGGACGGGGGGACCGGGGAGCTGTTTTTT.

The chain combines TRBV7-6 with TRBJ2-3; no clear D gene. V gave up 5 bases and J gave up 2 bases, with 14 bases separating them. The CDR3 is 15 residues long. Germline CDR1 is SGHVS and CDR2 is FNYEAQ. The CDR3 DNA sequence: TGTGCCAGCAGCGCCCAACCGTCCTACACAGATACGCAGTATTTT. Amino acids: CASSAQPSYTDTQYF.